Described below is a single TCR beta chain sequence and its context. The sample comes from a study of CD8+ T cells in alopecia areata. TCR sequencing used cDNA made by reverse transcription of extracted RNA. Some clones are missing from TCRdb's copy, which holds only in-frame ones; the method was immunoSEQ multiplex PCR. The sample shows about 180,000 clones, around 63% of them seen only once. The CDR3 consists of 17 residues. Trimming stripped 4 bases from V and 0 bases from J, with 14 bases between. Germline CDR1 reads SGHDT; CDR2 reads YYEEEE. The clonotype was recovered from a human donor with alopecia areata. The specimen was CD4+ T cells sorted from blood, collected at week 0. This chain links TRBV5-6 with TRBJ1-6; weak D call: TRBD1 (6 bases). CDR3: CASSPQGPSSYNSPLHF. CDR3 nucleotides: TGTGCCAGCAGCCCGCAGGGGCCGAGCTCCTATAATTCACCCCTCCACTTT.